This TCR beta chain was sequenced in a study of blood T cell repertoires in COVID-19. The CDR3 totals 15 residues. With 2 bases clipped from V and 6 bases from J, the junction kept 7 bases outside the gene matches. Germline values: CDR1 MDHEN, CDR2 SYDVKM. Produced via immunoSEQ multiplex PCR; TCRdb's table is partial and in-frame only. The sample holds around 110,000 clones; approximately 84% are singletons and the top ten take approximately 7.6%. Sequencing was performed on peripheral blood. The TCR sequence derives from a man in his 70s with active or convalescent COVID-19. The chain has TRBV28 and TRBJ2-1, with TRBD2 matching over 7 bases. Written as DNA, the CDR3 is TGTGCCAGCAGTTTAGTCGCGGGGGTGGTCAATGAGCAGTTCTTC. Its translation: CASSLVAGVVNEQFF.